This TCR beta chain stems from a study of cytomegalovirus exposure and HLA in healthy donors. V gave up 8 bases and J gave up 4 bases, with 14 bases separating them. The CDR3 loop spans 13 amino acids. CDR1 and CDR2 from the germline V gene are MNHGY and SVAAGI. A multiplex PCR was run with 60 Vbeta primers and 13 Jbeta primers. Profiled with immunoSEQ multiplex PCR; TCRdb holds only in-frame clones, not every one. Of 120,000 or so clones listed, around four fifths are singletons. This clone was picked up a small number of times. V and J are TRBV6-9 and TRBJ1-1; D gene uncertain. This TCR came from a young man in good health and CMV-seropositive. The sequenced sample was PBMCs. The CDR3 DNA reads TGTGCCAGCTCTTGGACGGGAGTCACTGAAGCTTTCTTT. It is translated as CASSWTGVTEAFF.